This T cell receptor beta chain was captured by sequencing in a study of CD8+ T cells in alopecia areata. Study-wide background: Treated patients were given oral tofacitinib, which was dosed at 5 to 10 mg twice daily.

Extracted from the samples, RNA was reverse transcribed into cDNA to serve as the sequencing template. Sequencing was performed with immunoSEQ multiplex PCR; in TCRdb, only in-frame clones are kept and a portion is missing. The profile shows 150,000 to 250,000 clones, roughly 64% of them singletons. Turning to this clone: As yet, its antigen is unknown.

Treatment defined: oral pan-JAK inhibitor, 5-10 mg twice daily. Sorting separated CD4+ and CD8+ T cells out of PBMCs. Notes on the study in general: In blood and scalp, many expanded lesional clones persisted during tofacitinib.

Sequencing used CD4+ T cells sorted from blood, obtained at week 24, from a patient treated with tofacitinib. The receptor was derived from a human donor with alopecia areata.

CDR3 DNA sequence: TGTGCCATCAGTGCGACTAGCGGGGGAGCAAATGAGCAGTTCTTC. Residues: CAISATSGGANEQFF. The chain joins TRBV10-3 to TRBJ2-1; 12 bases align to TRBD2. V shed 4 bases, J shed 7 bases, and the junction held 5 bases outside the gene matches. There are 15 residues in the CDR3. Germline V gene data show CDR1 as ENHRY and CDR2 as SYGVKD.